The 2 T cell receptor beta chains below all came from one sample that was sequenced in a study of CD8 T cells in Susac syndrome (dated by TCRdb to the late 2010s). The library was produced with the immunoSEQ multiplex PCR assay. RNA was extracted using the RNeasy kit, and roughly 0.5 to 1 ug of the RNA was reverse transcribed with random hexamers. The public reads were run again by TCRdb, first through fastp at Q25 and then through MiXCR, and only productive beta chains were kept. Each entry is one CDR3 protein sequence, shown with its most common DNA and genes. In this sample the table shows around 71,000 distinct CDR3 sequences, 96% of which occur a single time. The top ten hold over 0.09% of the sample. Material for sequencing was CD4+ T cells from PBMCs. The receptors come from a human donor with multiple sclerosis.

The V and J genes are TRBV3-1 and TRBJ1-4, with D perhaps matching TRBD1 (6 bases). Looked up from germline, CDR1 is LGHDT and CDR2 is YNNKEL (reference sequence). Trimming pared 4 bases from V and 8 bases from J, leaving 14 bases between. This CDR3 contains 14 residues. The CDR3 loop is CASSLGGGWEKLFF. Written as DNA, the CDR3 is TGTGCCAGCAGCCTAGGGGGAGGATGGGAAAAACTGTTTTTT.

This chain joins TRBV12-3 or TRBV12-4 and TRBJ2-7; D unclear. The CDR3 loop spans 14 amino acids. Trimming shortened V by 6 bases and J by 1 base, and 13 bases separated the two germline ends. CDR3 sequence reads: CASSPVLHSYEQYF. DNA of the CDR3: TGTGCCAGCAGCCCGGTCCTCCATTCCTACGAGCAGTACTTC.